The 12 T cell receptor beta chains below were found in one sample sequenced in a study of CD8+CD57+ T cells in acquired aplastic anemia. The sequenced patients had an expansion of CD8+CD57+ cells seen by flow cytometry. The study profiled TCR beta VDJ and CDR3 using genomic DNA as template. Using its own MiXCR run on the reads, TCRdb lists one record per CDR3 protein. Of under 250,000 distinct CDR3 sequences in the sample, around 45% were seen once. Sequenced sample: sorted CD4+, CD8+, or CD8+CD57+ T cells (not recorded which) from PBMCs. Receptor source: a human donor with aplastic anemia.

This clonotype was seen a few times. This CDR3 is CASSQGAAGDTDTQYF. For the CDR3, the DNA is TGCGCCAGCAGCCAAGGGGCGGCGGGAGACACAGATACGCAGTATTTT. This chain links TRBV4-1 with TRBJ2-3, with 7 bases fitting TRBD2. Germline loops: CDR1 MGHRA, CDR2 YSYEKL. The CDR3 is made up of 16 amino acids. The trim removed 1 base at V and 2 bases at J, leaving 6 bases unmatched.

This clonotype was counted only a few times. The rearrangement uses TRBV27 and TRBJ1-2; TRBD1 might be the D (6 bases). CDR1 is MNHEY and CDR2 is SMNVEV in the germline V gene (reference sequence). This CDR3 comprises 14 residues. V gave up 0 bases and J gave up 8 bases, with 13 bases separating them. The CDR3 spells CASSLSGGLRGYTF. CDR3 nucleotide sequence: TGTGCCAGCAGTTTATCGGGGGGGCTAAGGGGCTACACCTTC.

This clonotype was picked up a small number of times. The rearrangement joins TRBV7-3 to TRBJ1-5; perhaps TRBD1 as D (6 bases). The CDR3 has 19 amino acids. Looked up from germline, CDR1 is SGHTA and CDR2 is FQGTGA. The V end was cut by 1 base, the J end by 4 bases, with 23 bases between. CDR3 in DNA: TGTGCCAGCAGCTTAATAGTTAGGACGGGCGGGGGCTTAAATCAGCCCCAGCATTTT. It is translated as CASSLIVRTGGGLNQPQHF.

This clonotype has just one count. V usage is TRBV20-1 and J usage is TRBJ2-7; D unclear. The CDR3 contains 11 residues. Germline V gene data show CDR1 as DFQATT and CDR2 as SNEGSKA (reference sequence). Trimming took off 8 bases at V and 2 bases at J, with 10 bases between the two ends. CDR3 DNA sequence: TGCAGTACCACACCCGCCTACGAGCAGTACTTC. It is translated as CSTTPAYEQYF.

This rearrangement joins TRBV25-1 to TRBJ2-1, with 10 bases matching TRBD2. Unmatched junction bases numbered 3, after V lost 6 bases and J lost 1 base. Germline assignment: CDR1 MGHDK and CDR2 SYGVNS. CDR3 length equals 15 residues. CDR3 sequence (DNA): TGTGCCAGCAGCCGGACTAGCGGATCCTACAATGAGCAGTTCTTC. Translated, it gives CASSRTSGSYNEQFF.

This clonotype has only a few counts. The rearrangement links TRBV4-3 to TRBJ1-2; D is perhaps TRBD1 (5 bases). V lost 1 base and J lost 3, with 9 bases in between. In germline, CDR1 is LGHNA, CDR2 YSLEER. The CDR3 is 14 amino acids. In DNA form, the CDR3 reads TGCGCCAGCAGCCAAGCCAGGGACGACTATGGCTACACCTTC. It encodes CASSQARDDYGYTF.

The rearrangement uses TRBV24-1 and TRBJ2-5, with 8 nucleotides matching TRBD2. V gave up 7 bases and J gave up 3 bases; unmatched junction bases: 12. The CDR3 is 16 residues long. CDR1 and CDR2 from the germline V gene are KGHDR and SFDVKD. For the CDR3, the DNA is TGTGCCACCAGCAGTTGGGGACTAGTAGATAAAGAGACCCAGTACTTC. Protein product: CATSSWGLVDKETQYF.

Ten or more counts support this clonotype. The J gene is TRBJ2-7, the V gene TRBV2, with D possibly being TRBD1 (5 bases). Between the trimmed V and J ends, which lost 6 bases and 4 bases, there was a span of 10 bases. The CDR3 loop spans 12 amino acids. Germline V CDR1 and CDR2: SNHLY, FYNNEI. CDR3: CASRDRQYEQYF. Written as DNA, the CDR3 is TGTGCCAGCAGAGATAGACAGTACGAGCAGTACTTC.

This sequence joins TRBV5-1 and TRBJ2-1, with a possible D match to TRBD2 (6 bases). The V and J ends lost 4 bases and 10 bases respectively, with 18 bases between them. Germline CDR1 reads SGHRS; CDR2 reads YFSETQ. This CDR3 region has 14 residues. The CDR3 nucleotides read TGCGCCAGCAGCGTAGATGGGAGGAGGGCCGAGCAGTTCTTC. It is translated as CASSVDGRRAEQFF.

This clonotype was counted ten times or more. The chain couples TRBV6-5 to TRBJ1-5, with no clear D. Per germline, CDR1 MNHEY and CDR2 SVGAGI. This CDR3 is 14 amino acids long. Trimming took off 8 bases at V and 2 bases at J, with 13 bases between the two ends. The CDR3 DNA is TGTGCCAGCTCGGCGGGGAGCGGCAATCAGCCCCAGCATTTT. It yields the protein CASSAGSGNQPQHF.

The chain has TRBV2 and TRBJ2-7; TRBD1 is a possible D gene (5 bases). The CDR3 spans 12 residues. CDR1 is SNHLY and CDR2 is FYNNEI in the germline V gene. V was cut by 8 bases and J by 2 bases, with 10 bases left in between. CDR3 in DNA: TGTGCCAGCCTCCAGGGAACCTACGAGCAGTACTTC. It translates to CASLQGTYEQYF.

This clonotype was counted a few times. Because it lacks the conserved phenylalanine or tryptophan at the end, this CDR3 is likely a read error. This rearrangement joins TRBV6-5 to TRBJ2-1, with D perhaps being TRBD1 or TRBD2 (5 bases each). The CDR3 contains 15 residues. CDR1 and CDR2 (germline): MNHEY, SVGAGI. Deletions cut 6 bases from V and 3 bases from J, with 15 bases between. CDR3 in amino acids: CASSIGTTGYNEQFL. The CDR3 bases are TGTGCCAGCAGCATCGGGACGACGGGCTACAATGAGCAGTTCCTC.